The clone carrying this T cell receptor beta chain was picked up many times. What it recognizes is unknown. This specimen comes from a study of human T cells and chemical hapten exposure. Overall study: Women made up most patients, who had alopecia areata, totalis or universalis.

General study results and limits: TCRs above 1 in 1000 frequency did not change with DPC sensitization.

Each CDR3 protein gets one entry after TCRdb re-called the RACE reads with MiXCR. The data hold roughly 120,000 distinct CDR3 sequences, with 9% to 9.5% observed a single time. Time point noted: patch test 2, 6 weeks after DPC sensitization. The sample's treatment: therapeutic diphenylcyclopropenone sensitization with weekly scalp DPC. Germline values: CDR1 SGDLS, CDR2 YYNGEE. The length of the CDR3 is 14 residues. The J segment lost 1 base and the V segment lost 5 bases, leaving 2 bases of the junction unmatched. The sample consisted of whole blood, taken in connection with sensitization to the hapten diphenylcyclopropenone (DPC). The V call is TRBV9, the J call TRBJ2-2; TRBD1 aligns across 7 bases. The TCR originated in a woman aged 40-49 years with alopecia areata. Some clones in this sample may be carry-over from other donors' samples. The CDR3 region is CASRGQENTGELFF. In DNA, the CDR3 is TGTGCCAGCAGAGGACAGGAGAACACCGGGGAGCTGTTTTTT.